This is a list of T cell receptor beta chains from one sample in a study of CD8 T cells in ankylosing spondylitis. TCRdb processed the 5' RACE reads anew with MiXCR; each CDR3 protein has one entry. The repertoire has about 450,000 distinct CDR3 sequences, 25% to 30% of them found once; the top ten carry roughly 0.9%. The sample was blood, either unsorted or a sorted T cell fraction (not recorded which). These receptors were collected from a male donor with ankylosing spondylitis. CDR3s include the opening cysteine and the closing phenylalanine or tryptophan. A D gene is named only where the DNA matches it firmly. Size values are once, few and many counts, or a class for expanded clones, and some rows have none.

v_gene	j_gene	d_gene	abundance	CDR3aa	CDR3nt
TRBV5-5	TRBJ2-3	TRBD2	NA	CASSLDTSGSPDTQYF	TGTGCCAGCAGCTTGGACACTAGCGGGAGCCCAGATACGCAGTATTTT
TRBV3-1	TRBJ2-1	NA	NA	CASSQDWQGGEQFF	TGTGCCAGCAGCCAAGATTGGCAGGGGGGTGAGCAGTTCTTC
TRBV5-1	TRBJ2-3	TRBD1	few	CASRRQGGTDTQYF	TGCGCCAGCAGGAGACAGGGTGGCACAGATACGCAGTATTTT
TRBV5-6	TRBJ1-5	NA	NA	CASSLLGREGNQPQHF	TGTGCCAGCAGCTTATTGGGCAGGGAAGGGAATCAGCCCCAGCATTTT
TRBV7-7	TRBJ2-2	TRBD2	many	CASSLQAGGTGELFF	TGTGCCAGCAGCTTGCAAGCGGGAGGTACCGGGGAGCTGTTTTTT
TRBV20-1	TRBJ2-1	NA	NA	CSARSGRNHEQFF	TGCAGTGCTAGGTCCGGAAGGAATCATGAGCAGTTCTTC
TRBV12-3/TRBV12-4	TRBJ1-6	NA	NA	CASVSGSPNSPLHF	TGTGCCAGTGTATCCGGGTCCCCGAATTCACCCCTCCACTTT
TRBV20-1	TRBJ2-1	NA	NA	CSATGAPFYNEQFF	TGCAGTGCTACAGGGGCCCCTTTTTACAATGAGCAGTTCTTC
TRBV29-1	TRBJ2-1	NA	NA	CSVGNRITTRYEQFF	TGCAGCGTTGGGAACCGGATCACTACCCGGTATGAGCAGTTCTTC
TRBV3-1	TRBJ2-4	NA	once	CASSQDLLGAKNIQYF	TGTGCCAGCAGCCAAGATCTACTGGGGGCCAAAAACATTCAGTACTTC
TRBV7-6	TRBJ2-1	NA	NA	CASSPQSSSYNEQFF	TGTGCCAGCAGCCCCCAGTCTAGCTCCTACAATGAGCAGTTCTTC
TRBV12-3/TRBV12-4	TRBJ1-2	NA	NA	CASSLRSNYGYTF	TGTGCCAGCAGTTTAAGGAGTAACTATGGCTACACCTTC
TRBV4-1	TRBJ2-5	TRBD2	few	CASSLPGSGRHQETQYF	TGCGCCAGCAGCCTTCCGGGGAGCGGGAGGCACCAAGAGACCCAGTACTTC
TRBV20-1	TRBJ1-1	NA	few	CSARDGLNTEAFF	TGCAGTGCTAGAGATGGGTTGAACACTGAAGCTTTCTTT
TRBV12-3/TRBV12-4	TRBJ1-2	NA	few	CASSWGGPVAYGYTF	TGTGCCAGCAGTTGGGGAGGGCCCGTCGCCTATGGCTACACCTTC
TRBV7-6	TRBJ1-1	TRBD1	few	CASSLTGGFMNTEAFF	TGTGCCAGCAGCCTGACAGGGGGTTTCATGAACACTGAAGCTTTCTTT
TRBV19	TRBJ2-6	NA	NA	CASSIRKGTLGANVLTF	TGTGCCAGTAGTATTAGAAAGGGGACACTTGGGGCCAACGTCCTGACTTTC
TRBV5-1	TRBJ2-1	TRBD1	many	CASSQGQGAYNEQFF	TGCGCCAGCAGCCAAGGACAGGGGGCCTACAATGAGCAGTTCTTC
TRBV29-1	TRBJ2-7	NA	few	CSVHSGGPYEQYF	TGCAGCGTTCATTCCGGGGGTCCCTACGAGCAGTACTTC
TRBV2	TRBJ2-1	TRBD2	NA	CASSEFSGREKDNEQFF	TGTGCCAGCAGTGAGTTCTCGGGGCGGGAGAAGGACAATGAGCAGTTCTTC
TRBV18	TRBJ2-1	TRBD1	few	CASSPRTGTGNEQFF	TGTGCCAGCTCACCAAGGACAGGGACGGGCAATGAGCAGTTCTTC
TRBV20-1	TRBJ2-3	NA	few	CSARDRVGANTDTQYF	TGCAGTGCTAGAGATCGAGTAGGGGCAAACACAGATACGCAGTATTTT
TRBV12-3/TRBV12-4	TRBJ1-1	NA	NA	CASSLSAGAFF	TGTGCCAGCAGTTTGTCAGCGGGAGCTTTCTTT
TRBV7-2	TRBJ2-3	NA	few	CASSELVRSQYF	TGTGCCAGCAGCGAACTAGTACGCTCGCAGTATTTT
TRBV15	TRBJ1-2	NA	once	CATSRGGDNYGYTF	TGTGCCACCAGCAGAGGCGGGGATAACTATGGCTACACCTTC
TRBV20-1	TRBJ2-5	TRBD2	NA	CSARESGRAEETQYF	TGCAGTGCTAGGGAGAGCGGGAGGGCCGAAGAGACCCAGTACTTC
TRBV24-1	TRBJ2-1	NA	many	CATSDFRNEQFF	TGTGCCACCAGTGATTTCCGCAATGAGCAGTTCTTC
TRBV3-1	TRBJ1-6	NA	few	CASSQTSEPTLHF	TGTGCCAGCAGCCAAACCAGCGAGCCGACCCTCCACTTT
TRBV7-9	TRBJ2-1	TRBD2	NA	CASSLLLAGVNEQFF	TGTGCCAGCAGCTTATTACTAGCGGGAGTTAATGAGCAGTTCTTC
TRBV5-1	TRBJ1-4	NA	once	CASSLPWDEKLFF	TGCGCCAGCAGCTTGCCCTGGGATGAAAAACTGTTTTTT
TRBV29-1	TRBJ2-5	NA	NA	CSVEGIPETQYF	TGCAGCGTTGAGGGGATACCGGAGACCCAGTACTTC
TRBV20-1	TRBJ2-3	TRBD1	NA	CSAKDRGSGTDTQYF	TGCAGTGCTAAGGACAGGGGCTCTGGGACAGATACGCAGTATTTT
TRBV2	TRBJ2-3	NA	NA	CASTEYAADTQYF	TGTGCCAGCACCGAATACGCGGCAGATACGCAGTATTTT
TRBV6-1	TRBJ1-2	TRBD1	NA	CASSTGTGSSYGYTF	TGTGCCAGCAGTACGGGGACAGGGTCTAGCTATGGCTACACCTTC
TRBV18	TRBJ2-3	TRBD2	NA	CASSPGLAGEDTQYF	TGTGCCAGCTCACCCGGACTAGCGGGAGAGGATACGCAGTATTTT
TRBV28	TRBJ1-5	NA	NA	CASRDTVHQPQHF	TGTGCCAGCCGGGACACCGTACATCAGCCCCAGCATTTT
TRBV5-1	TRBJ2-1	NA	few	CASSLVLEEQFF	TGCGCCAGCAGCTTGGTTCTGGAGGAGCAGTTCTTC
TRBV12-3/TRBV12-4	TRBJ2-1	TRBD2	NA	CASGNRDYEQFF	TGTGCCAGCGGAAATCGGGACTACGAGCAGTTCTTC
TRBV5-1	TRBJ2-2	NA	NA	CASSFQGPSGELFF	TGCGCCAGCAGCTTTCAGGGTCCGAGCGGGGAGCTGTTTTTT
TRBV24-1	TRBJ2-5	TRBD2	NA	CATSEYLGLAGGETQYF	TGTGCCACCAGTGAATACCTGGGACTAGCGGGAGGAGAGACCCAGTACTTC
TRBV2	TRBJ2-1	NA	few	CATRKRLGAAGYNEQFF	TGTGCCACCCGTAAAAGACTGGGGGCTGCGGGGTACAATGAGCAGTTCTTC
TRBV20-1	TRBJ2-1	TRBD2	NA	CSASQSGSSYNEQFF	TGCAGTGCAAGTCAAAGCGGGAGCTCCTACAATGAGCAGTTCTTC
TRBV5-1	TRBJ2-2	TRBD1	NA	CASRSGTGATGELFF	TGCGCCAGCAGGTCCGGGACAGGGGCCACCGGGGAGCTGTTTTTT
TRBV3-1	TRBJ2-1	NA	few	CASSQMNEQFF	TGTGCCAGCAGCCAAATGAATGAGCAGTTCTTC
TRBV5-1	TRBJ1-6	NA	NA	CASSLGQTDSPLHF	TGCGCCAGCAGCTTGGGACAGACTGATTCACCCCTCCACTTT
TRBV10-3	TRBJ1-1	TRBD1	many	CAIRGQGNTEAFF	TGTGCCATCAGGGGACAGGGGAACACTGAAGCTTTCTTT
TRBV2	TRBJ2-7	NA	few	CASRRETKTEQYF	TGTGCCAGCAGACGAGAGACAAAGACCGAGCAGTACTTC
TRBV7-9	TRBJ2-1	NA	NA	CASRRTDRPEQFF	TGTGCCAGCCGGCGGACGGACCGCCCTGAGCAGTTCTTC
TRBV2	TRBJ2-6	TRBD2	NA	CARGAGAATSGANVLTF	TGTGCCAGGGGAGCGGGAGCGGCTACCTCTGGGGCCAACGTCCTGACTTTC
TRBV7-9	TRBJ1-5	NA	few	CASSLGGYNQPQHF	TGTGCCAGCAGCTTAGGGGGGTACAATCAGCCCCAGCATTTT
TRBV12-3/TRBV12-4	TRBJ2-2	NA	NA	CASSPHSPGELFF	TGTGCCAGCAGTCCCCATTCCCCCGGGGAGCTGTTTTTT
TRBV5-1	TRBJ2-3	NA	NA	CASSLAPSGDTQYF	TGCGCCAGCAGCTTGGCACCATCCGGAGATACGCAGTATTTT
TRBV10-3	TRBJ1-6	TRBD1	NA	CASGVTGIHSPLHF	TGTGCCTCCGGGGTGACAGGGATCCATTCACCCCTCCACTTT
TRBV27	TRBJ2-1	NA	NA	CASSSVGYPSYNEQFF	TGTGCCAGCAGTTCCGTGGGCTACCCCTCCTACAATGAGCAGTTCTTC
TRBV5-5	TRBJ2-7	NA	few	CASSLAGSEQYF	TGTGCCAGCAGCTTGGCCGGATCCGAGCAGTACTTC